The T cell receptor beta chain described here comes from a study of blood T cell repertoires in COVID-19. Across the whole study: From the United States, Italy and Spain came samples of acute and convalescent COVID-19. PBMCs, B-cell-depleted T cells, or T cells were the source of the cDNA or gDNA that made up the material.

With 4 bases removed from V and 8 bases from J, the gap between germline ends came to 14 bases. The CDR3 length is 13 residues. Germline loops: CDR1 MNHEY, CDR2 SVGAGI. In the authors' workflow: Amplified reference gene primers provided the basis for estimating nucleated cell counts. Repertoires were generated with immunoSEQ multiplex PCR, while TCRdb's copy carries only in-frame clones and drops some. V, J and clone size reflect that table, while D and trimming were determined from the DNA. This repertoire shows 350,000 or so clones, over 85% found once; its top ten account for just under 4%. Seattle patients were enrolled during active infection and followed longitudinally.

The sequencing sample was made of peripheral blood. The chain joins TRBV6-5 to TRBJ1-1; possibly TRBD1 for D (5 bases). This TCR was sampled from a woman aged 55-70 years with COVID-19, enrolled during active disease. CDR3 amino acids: CASSFSLRQEAFF. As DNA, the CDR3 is TGTGCCAGCAGTTTCTCACTCCGACAGGAAGCTTTCTTT.